The 4 T cell receptor beta chains below were found in one sample sequenced in a study of technical replicates of blood from a few donors (dated by TCRdb to 2016 to 2017). Preparation of the library involved the immunoSEQ multiplex PCR assay. TCRdb stores this immuneACCESS table with in-frame sequences only. Part of the clones is absent; in the studies checked, under half of the shortfall reflects unresolved V genes, and no reason is known for the rest. This sample gives 70,000 or so clones in total; 91% of them show up just once. Jointly, the top ten make up 0.3% to 0.4% of the sample. What was sequenced was T cells isolated from PBMCs. These TCRs come from a human donor in good health. Some clones in this sample may be carry-over from other donors' samples.

V gene TRBV13 combines with J gene TRBJ1-5; D remains ambiguous. Trimming cost V 5 bases and J 4 bases, with 6 bases left between them. The CDR3 is 12 amino acids. Germline V gene lookup returns CDR1 PRHDT and CDR2 FYEKMQ (reference sequence). In DNA form, the CDR3 reads TGTGCCAGCAGCCACGAGAATCAGCCCCAGCATTTT. It codes for CASSHENQPQHF.

The rearrangement joins TRBV6-5 to TRBJ2-2; a weak D match, TRBD1 (6 bases). From germline, CDR1 is MNHEY and CDR2 SVGAGI. V was clipped by 7 bases and J by 4 bases, with 13 bases between them. This CDR3 is built from 14 residues. The chain's CDR3 is CASNTQGFTGELFF. The CDR3 DNA reads TGTGCCAGCAATACACAGGGATTCACCGGGGAGCTGTTTTTT.

The sample holds a few counts of this clone. This CDR3 reads CASKSGYYEQYF. As DNA, the CDR3 is TGTGCCAGCAAGAGCGGGTACTACGAGCAGTACTTC. This chain uses TRBV6-1 with TRBJ2-7; D might be TRBD2 (6 bases). CDR3 length equals 12 residues. Trimming left V 7 bases short and J 3 bases short, with 10 bases between. Per germline, CDR1 MNHNS and CDR2 SASEGT.

The chain recombines TRBV5-4 with TRBJ1-2; TRBD1 matches at 7 bases. This CDR3 is 15 amino acids long. V lost 3 bases to trimming and J lost 4 bases; unmatched junction nucleotides: 9. Germline CDR1 SGHNT, CDR2 YYREEE (reference sequence). The CDR3: CASSSPQGVVYGYTF. The CDR3, as DNA: TGTGCCAGCAGCTCTCCGCAGGGGGTGGTCTATGGCTACACCTTC.